The next 9 T cell receptor beta chains were all read from a single sample in a study of CD8+ T cells in alopecia areata. Once RNA had been extracted, it was reverse transcribed into cDNA to act as the sequencing template. Only in-frame clones appear in the TCRdb table, and some are missing; sequencing was by immunoSEQ multiplex PCR. The sample has 170,000 or so clones; 59% are singletons. This specimen was CD4+ T cells sorted from blood, taken at week 0. All receptors derive from a human donor with alopecia areata.

The chain combines TRBV30 with TRBJ1-2; 10 bases map to TRBD1. Germline assignment: CDR1 GTSNPN and CDR2 SVGIG (reference sequence). V gave up 7 bases and J gave up 5 bases; unmatched junction bases: 16. This CDR3 comprises 16 residues. CDR3 sequence (DNA): TGTGCCTCAAGAACCTTCCGGGACAGGGGTCGGTATGGCTACACCTTC. Residues: CASRTFRDRGRYGYTF.

Remarks on this clone: The sample carries other DNA sequences with the same CDR3. The V call is TRBV29-1, the J call TRBJ1-2, with 7 bases aligning to TRBD1. Losses at the gene ends were 7 bases for V and 4 bases for J; bases not matched to a gene: 3. The CDR3 is 11 residues long. Germline V gene lookup returns CDR1 SQVTM and CDR2 ANQGSEA. The CDR3 sequence is CSAAGGYGYTF. DNA of the CDR3: TGCAGCGCAGCAGGGGGCTATGGCTACACCTTC.

V is TRBV4-2 and J is TRBJ1-5, with TRBD1 as a possible D gene (5 bases). Germline lookup yields CDR1 LGHNA and CDR2 YNFKEQ. The CDR3 is made up of 18 amino acids. The V end was cut by 0 bases, the J end by 2 bases, with 17 bases between. The CDR3 DNA follows: TGTGCCAGCAGCCAAGACCCAATCTCGGGGGAGGGCAATCAGCCCCAGCATTTT. Translated: CASSQDPISGEGNQPQHF.

This clone was seen more than once but under ten times. The chain combines TRBV29-1 with TRBJ2-1; 7 nucleotides agree with TRBD1. Trimming took 7 bases from V and 2 from J; bases not matched to a gene: 8. This CDR3 contains 14 residues. The V gene's germline CDR1 is SQVTM and CDR2 ANQGSEA. The DNA of the CDR3 is TGCAGCGGTGGACAGGAACTAACCTACAATGAGCAGTTCTTC. It specifies CSGGQELTYNEQFF.

The chain carries TRBV4-2 and TRBJ1-2; D may be TRBD1 (5 bases). Germline-derived CDR1 and CDR2 are LGHNA and YNFKEQ. The V and J ends lost 3 bases and 0 bases respectively, with 17 bases between them. This CDR3 is 17 amino acids long. CDR3 coding DNA: TGTGCCAGCAGCCAGCAGGGAAGTTTTTCTGCTAACTATGGCTACACCTTC. Translation gives CASSQQGSFSANYGYTF.

This chain's CDR3 is CASSLRPLYGYTF. The DNA for the CDR3 is TGTGCCAGCAGCTTACGTCCTCTCTATGGCTACACCTTC. V usage is TRBV7-9 and J usage is TRBJ1-2; D not resolved. V lost 2 bases, J lost 4 bases, and 8 bases lay in between. The CDR3 extends over 13 amino acids. The V gene's germline CDR1 is SEHNR and CDR2 FQNEAQ (reference sequence).

In its sample, this clone was seen once. The chain carries TRBV10-1 and TRBJ2-3; the D is unclear. CDR3 length equals 14 residues. The ends were cut back, 6 bases at V and 4 bases at J, with 14 bases in the middle. Germline CDR1 WNHNN, CDR2 SYGVQD (reference sequence). The CDR3 region is CASSGETVPDTQYF. CDR3 DNA: TGCGCCAGCAGCGGAGAAACGGTCCCAGATACGCAGTATTTT.

V and J are TRBV7-9 and TRBJ1-4; D is perhaps TRBD1 (5 bases). V was cut by 3 bases and J by 4 bases, with 12 bases left in between. The CDR3 runs 15 residues. Germline loops: CDR1 SEHNR, CDR2 FQNEAQ (reference sequence). The CDR3 reads CASSFGGGLNEKLFF. The CDR3 region has the DNA TGTGCCAGCAGCTTCGGGGGTGGCCTTAATGAAAAACTGTTTTTT. Full variable domain (outside the CDR3, taken from reference TRBV7-9 and TRBJ1-4): DTGVSQNPRHKITKRGQNVTFRCDPISEHNRLYWYRQTLGQGPEFLTYFQNEAQLEKSRLLSDRFSAERPKGSFSTLEIQRTEQGDSAMYLCASSFGGGLNEKLFFGSGTQLSVL.

The chain carries TRBV2 and TRBJ2-6; 10 nucleotides agree with TRBD1. The V gene's germline CDR1 is SNHLY and CDR2 FYNNEI. The CDR3 covers 17 residues. The V and J ends lost 7 bases and 2 bases, in that order; junction bases with no gene match: 8. The CDR3 here is CASTSDRGMTGANVLTF. Here the CDR3 DNA reads TGTGCCAGCACCTCGGACAGGGGGATGACTGGGGCCAACGTCCTGACTTTC. Complete variable domain (other parts from reference TRBV2 and TRBJ2-6): EPEVTQTPSHQVTQMGQEVILRCVPISNHLYFYWYRQILGQKVEFLVSFYNNEISEKSEIFDDQFSVERPDGSNFTLKIRSTKLEDSAMYFCASTSDRGMTGANVLTFGAGSRLTVL.